This T cell receptor (beta chain) was captured in a study of human T cells and chemical hapten exposure. The CDR3 totals 17 residues. Indicated time point: patch test 2, 6 weeks after DPC sensitization. Documented treatment: therapeutic diphenylcyclopropenone sensitization with weekly scalp DPC. At least ten counts were recorded for this clonotype. TCRdb fed the RACE reads into MiXCR, producing one record per CDR3 protein. The sample lists some 350,000 distinct CDR3 sequences, roughly 6.3% seen once, with 5% to 6% in the top ten. The sequenced sample was whole blood, obtained in connection with sensitization to the hapten diphenylcyclopropenone (DPC). The receptor comes from a woman between 18 and 30 years old with alopecia areata. Some clones in this sample may be carry-over from other donors' samples. The chain combines TRBV21-1 with TRBJ1-5; the D call in the table, TRBD1, was not verified against the DNA. TRBV21-1 is a listed pseudogene. CDR3 loop: CASSNTGGFCSNQPQHF. CDR3 nucleotides: TGTGCCAGCAGCAACACAGGGGGCTTTTGTAGCAATCAGCCCCAGCATTTT.